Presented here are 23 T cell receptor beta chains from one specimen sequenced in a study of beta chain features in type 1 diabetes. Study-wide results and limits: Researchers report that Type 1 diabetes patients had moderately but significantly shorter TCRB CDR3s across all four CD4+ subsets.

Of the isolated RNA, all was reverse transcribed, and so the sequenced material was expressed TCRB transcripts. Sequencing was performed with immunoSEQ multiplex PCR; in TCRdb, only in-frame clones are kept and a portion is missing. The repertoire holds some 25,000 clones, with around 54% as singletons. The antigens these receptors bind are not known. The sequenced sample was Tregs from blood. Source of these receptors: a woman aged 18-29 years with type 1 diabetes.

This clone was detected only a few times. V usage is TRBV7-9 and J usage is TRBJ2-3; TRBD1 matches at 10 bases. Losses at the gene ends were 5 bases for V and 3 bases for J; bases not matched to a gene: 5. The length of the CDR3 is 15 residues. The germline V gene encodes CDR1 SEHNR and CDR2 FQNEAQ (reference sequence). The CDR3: CASSVGTGVTDTQYF. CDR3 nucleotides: TGTGCCAGCAGCGTCGGGACAGGGGTTACAGATACGCAGTATTTT.

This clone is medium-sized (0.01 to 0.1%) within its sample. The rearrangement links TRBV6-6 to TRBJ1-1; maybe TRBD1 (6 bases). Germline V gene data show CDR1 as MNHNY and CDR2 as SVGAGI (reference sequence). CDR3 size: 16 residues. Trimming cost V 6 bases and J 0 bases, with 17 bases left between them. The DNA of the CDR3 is TGTGCCAGCAGAGCACAGGGTGTGCTATTGAACACTGAAGCTTTCTTT. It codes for CASRAQGVLLNTEAFF.

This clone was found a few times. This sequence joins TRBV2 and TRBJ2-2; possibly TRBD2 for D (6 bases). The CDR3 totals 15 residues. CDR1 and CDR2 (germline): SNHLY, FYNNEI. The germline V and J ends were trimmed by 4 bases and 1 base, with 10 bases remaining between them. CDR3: CASSGGVRNTGELFF. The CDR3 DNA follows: TGTGCCAGCAGTGGGGGGGTTAGGAACACCGGGGAGCTGTTTTTT.

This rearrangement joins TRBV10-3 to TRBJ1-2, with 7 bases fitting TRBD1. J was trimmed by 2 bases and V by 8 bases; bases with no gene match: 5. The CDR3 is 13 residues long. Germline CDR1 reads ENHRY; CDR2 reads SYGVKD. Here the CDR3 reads CAIDPTGNYGYTF. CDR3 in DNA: TGTGCCATCGACCCGACAGGGAACTATGGCTACACCTTC.

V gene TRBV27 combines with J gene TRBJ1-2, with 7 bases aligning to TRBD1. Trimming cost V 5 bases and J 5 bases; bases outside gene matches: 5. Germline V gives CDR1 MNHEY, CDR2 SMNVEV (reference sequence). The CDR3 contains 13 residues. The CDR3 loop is CASSRDRVYGYTF. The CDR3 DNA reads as TGTGCCAGCAGTAGGGACAGAGTATATGGCTACACCTTC.

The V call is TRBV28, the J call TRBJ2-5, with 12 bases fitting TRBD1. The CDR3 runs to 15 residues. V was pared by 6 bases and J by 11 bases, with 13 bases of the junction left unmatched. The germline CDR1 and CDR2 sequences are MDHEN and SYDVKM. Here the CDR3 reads CASRKVGQGAREQYF. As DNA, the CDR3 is TGTGCCAGCAGAAAGGTGGGACAGGGGGCTAGGGAGCAGTACTTC.

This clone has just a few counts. This chain's CDR3 is CASSGRDSWDTEQFF. CDR3 sequence (DNA): TGTGCCAGCAGCGGACGGGACTCATGGGATACTGAGCAGTTCTTC. The rearrangement links TRBV7-9 to TRBJ2-1, with D maybe TRBD2 (6 bases). The CDR3 covers 15 residues. V was trimmed by 5 bases and J by 9 bases, leaving 20 bases between them. The germline V gene has CDR1 SEHNR and CDR2 FQNEAQ (reference sequence).

CDR3 DNA sequence: TGTGCCAGCAGTTTAAGTGTGACACTCGGAAACACCATATATTTT. Its translation is CASSLSVTLGNTIYF. The chain is built from TRBV28 and TRBJ1-3; no clear D. CDR1 MDHEN and CDR2 SYDVKM come from the germline V gene. The CDR3 is 15 amino acids. V lost 2 bases, J lost 4 bases, and 12 bases lay in between.

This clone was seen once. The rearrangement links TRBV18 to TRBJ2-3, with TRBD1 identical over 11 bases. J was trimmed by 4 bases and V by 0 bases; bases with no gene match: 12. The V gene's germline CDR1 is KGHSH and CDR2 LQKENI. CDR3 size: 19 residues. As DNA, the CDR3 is TGTGCCAGCTCACCACCCAGATTCATGGACAGGGGGCACGCAGATACGCAGTATTTT. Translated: CASSPPRFMDRGHADTQYF.

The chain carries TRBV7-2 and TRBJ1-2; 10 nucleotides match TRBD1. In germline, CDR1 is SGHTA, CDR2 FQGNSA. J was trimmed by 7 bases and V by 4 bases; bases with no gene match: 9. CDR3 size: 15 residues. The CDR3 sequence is CASSSTRQGAAGYTF. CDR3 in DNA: TGTGCCAGCAGCTCCACGCGACAGGGGGCGGCTGGCTACACCTTC. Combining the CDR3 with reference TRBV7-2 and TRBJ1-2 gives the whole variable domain GAGVSQSPSNKVTEKGKDVELRCDPISGHTALYWYRQSLGQGLEFLIYFQGNSAPDKSGLPSDRFSAERTGGSVSTLTIQRTQQEDSAVYLCASSSTRQGAAGYTFGSGTRLTVV.

The CDR3 reads CASSSSGTSGASSYEQYV. CDR3 DNA: TGTGCCAGCAGCTCGTCCGGGACTAGCGGGGCCAGCTCCTACGAGCAGTACGTC. V gene TRBV7-9 combines with J gene TRBJ2-7, with 13 bases fitting TRBD2. Germline values: CDR1 SEHNR, CDR2 FQNEAQ (reference sequence). The CDR3 spans 18 residues. Unmatched junction bases numbered 9, after V lost 4 bases and J lost 0 bases.

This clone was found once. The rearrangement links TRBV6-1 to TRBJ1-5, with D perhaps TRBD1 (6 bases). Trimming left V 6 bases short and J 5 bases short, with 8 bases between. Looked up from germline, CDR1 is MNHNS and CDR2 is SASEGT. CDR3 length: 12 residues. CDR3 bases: TGTGCCAGCAGCACAGGGTATCAGCCCCAGCATTTT. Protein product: CASSTGYQPQHF.

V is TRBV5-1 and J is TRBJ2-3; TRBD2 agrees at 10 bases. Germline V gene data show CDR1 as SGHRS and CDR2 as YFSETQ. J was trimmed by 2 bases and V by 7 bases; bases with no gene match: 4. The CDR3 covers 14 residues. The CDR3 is CASGGTSDTDTQYF. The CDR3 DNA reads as TGCGCCAGCGGTGGGACTAGCGACACAGATACGCAGTATTTT.

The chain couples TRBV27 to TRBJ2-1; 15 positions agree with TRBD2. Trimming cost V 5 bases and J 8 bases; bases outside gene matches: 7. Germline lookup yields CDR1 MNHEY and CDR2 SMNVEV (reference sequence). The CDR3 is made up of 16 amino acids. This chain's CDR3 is CASSPRTSGRGDEQFF. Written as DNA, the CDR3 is TGTGCCAGCAGTCCACGGACTAGCGGGAGGGGCGATGAGCAGTTCTTC.

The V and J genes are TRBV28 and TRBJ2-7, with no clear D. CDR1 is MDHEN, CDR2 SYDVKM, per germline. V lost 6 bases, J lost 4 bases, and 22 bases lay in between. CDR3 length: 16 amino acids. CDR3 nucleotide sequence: TGTGCCAGCAGCCAGAGGCTACCTAAAACTAATTACGAGCAGTACTTC. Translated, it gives CASSQRLPKTNYEQYF. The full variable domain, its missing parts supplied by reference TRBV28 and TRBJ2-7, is DVKVTQSSRYLVKRTGEKVFLECVQDMDHENMFWYRQDPGLGLRLIYFSYDVKMKEKGDIPEGYSVSREKKERFSLILESASTNQTSMYLCASSQRLPKTNYEQYFGPGTRLTVT.

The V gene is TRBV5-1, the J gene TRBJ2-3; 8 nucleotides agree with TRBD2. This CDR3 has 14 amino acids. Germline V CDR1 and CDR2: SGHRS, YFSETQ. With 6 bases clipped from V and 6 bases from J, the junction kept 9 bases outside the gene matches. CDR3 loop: CASMSPSGSDTQYF. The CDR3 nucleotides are TGCGCCAGCATGAGTCCCAGCGGGAGTGATACGCAGTATTTT.

CDR3 nucleotides: TGTGCCAGCAGTGAATGGGGGCAGTCCGGCGAGCAGTACTTC. It is translated as CASSEWGQSGEQYF. V usage is TRBV2 and J usage is TRBJ2-7; possibly TRBD1 for D (6 bases). Trimming took off 2 bases at V and 6 bases at J, with 14 bases between the two ends. The V gene's germline CDR1 is SNHLY and CDR2 FYNNEI. This CDR3 contains 14 residues.

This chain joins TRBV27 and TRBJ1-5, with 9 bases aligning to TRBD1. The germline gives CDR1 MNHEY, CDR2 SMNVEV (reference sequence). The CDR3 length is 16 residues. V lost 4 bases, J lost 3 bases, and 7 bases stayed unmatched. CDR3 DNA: TGTGCCAGCAGTTCCACGGGACAGGGCCTCAATCAGCCCCAGCATTTT. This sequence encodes CASSSTGQGLNQPQHF.

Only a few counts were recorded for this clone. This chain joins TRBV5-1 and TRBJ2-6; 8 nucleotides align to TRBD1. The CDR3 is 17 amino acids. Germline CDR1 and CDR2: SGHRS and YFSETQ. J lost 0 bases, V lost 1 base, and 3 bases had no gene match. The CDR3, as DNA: TGCGCCAGCAGCTTGCGGACAGGGTTCTCTGGGGCCAACGTCCTGACTTTC. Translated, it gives CASSLRTGFSGANVLTF.

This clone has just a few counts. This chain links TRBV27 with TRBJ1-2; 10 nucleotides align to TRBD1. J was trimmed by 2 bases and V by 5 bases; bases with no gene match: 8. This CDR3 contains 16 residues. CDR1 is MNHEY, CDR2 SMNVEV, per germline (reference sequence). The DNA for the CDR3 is TGTGCCAGCAGTCCGTCGCCGGGACAGGGGAACTATGGCTACACCTTC. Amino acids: CASSPSPGQGNYGYTF.

The CDR3 region is CASSLALGLAGAYEQYV. The CDR3, as DNA: TGTGCCAGCAGCTTAGCCCTTGGACTAGCGGGGGCCTACGAGCAGTACGTC. The chain carries TRBV7-9 and TRBJ2-7, with 13 bases aligning to TRBD2. Trimming at V came to 0 bases and at J to 2 bases, leaving 4 bases not matched to a gene. The CDR3 loop spans 17 amino acids. Germline loops: CDR1 SEHNR, CDR2 FQNEAQ (reference sequence).

CDR3 sequence (DNA): TGCAGCGTTGCTCCACAGGGGGCTGGCACTGAAGCTTTCTTT. It encodes CSVAPQGAGTEAFF. The V and J genes are TRBV29-1 and TRBJ1-1, with 9 bases identical to TRBD1. There are 14 residues in the CDR3. With 4 bases clipped from V and 4 bases from J, the junction kept 7 bases outside the gene matches. Germline V gene data show CDR1 as SQVTM and CDR2 as ANQGSEA.

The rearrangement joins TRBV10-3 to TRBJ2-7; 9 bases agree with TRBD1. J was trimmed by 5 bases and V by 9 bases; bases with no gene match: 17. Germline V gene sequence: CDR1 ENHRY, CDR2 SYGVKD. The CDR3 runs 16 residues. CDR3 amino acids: CAISFLSGTGSHEQYF. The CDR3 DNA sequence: TGTGCCATTTCCTTCCTATCCGGGACAGGGTCTCACGAGCAGTACTTC.